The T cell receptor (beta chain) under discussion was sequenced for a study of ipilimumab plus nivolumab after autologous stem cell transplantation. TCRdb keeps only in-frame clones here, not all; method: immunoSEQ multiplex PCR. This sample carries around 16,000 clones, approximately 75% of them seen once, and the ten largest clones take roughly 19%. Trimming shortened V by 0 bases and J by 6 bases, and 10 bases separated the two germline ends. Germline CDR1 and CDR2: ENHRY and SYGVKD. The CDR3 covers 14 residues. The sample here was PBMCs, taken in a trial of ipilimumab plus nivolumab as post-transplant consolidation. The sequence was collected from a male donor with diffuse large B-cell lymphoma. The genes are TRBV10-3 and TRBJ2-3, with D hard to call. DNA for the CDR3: TGTGCCATCAGTGAGTCGGACCAAAAGGATACGCAGTATTTT. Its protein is CAISESDQKDTQYF.